This T cell receptor (beta chain) appears in the sequencing data of a study of blood T cell repertoires in COVID-19. Trimming took 5 bases from V and 3 from J, leaving 10 bases between them. The CDR3 covers 14 residues. Germline lookup yields CDR1 SEHNR and CDR2 FQNEAQ (reference sequence). The method was immunoSEQ multiplex PCR; TCRdb's version includes in-frame clones alone and lacks a portion of them. The profile shows 300,000 to 400,000 clones, over 80% of them singletons. The rearrangement uses TRBV7-9 and TRBJ2-2, with D perhaps TRBD1 (5 bases). This clonotype was sampled from a young man with COVID-19, enrolled during active disease. The sequenced sample was peripheral blood. CDR3 in DNA: TGTGCCAGCAGCCCCCCGACAGACACCGGGGAGCTGTTTTTT. Translation gives CASSPPTDTGELFF.